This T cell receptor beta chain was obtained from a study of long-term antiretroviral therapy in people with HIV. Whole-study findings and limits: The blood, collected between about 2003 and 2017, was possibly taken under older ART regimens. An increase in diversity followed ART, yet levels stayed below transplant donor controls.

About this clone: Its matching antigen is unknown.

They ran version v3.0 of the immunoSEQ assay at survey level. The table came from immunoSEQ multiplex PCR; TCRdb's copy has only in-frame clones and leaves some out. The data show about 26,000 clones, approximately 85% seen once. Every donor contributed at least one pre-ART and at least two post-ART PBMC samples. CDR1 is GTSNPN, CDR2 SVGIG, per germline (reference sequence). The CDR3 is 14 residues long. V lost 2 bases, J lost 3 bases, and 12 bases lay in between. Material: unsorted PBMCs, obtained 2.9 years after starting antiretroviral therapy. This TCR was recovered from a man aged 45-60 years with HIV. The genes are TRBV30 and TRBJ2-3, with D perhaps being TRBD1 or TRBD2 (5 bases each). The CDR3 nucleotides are TGTGCCTGGAGTAAACACGAGGGGACAGATACGCAGTATTTT. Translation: CAWSKHEGTDTQYF.